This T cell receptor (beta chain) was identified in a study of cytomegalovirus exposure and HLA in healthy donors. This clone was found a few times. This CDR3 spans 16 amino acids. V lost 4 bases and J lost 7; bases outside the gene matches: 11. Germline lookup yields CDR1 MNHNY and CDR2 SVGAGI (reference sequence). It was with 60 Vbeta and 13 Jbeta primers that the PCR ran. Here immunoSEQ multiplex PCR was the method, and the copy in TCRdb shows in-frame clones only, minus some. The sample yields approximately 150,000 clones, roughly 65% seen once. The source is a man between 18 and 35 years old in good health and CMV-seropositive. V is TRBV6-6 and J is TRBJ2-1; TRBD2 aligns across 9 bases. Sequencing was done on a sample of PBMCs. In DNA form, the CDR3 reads TGTGCCAGCAGTTCCCTCGGTAGCGGGAGTTTAAATGAGCAGTTCTTC. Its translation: CASSSLGSGSLNEQFF.